Listed below are T cell receptor beta chains from one sample, sequenced in a study of blood T cell repertoires in COVID-19. Sequencing used immunoSEQ multiplex PCR; TCRdb keeps in-frame clones, though not all of them. Of about 200,000 clones in the sample, 85% to 90% were seen once. The sample was peripheral blood. The origin of the receptors is a woman between 65 and 79 years old with acute or convalescent COVID-19. CDR3s include the opening cysteine and the closing phenylalanine or tryptophan. Fields, in order: D gene, clone size, J gene, V gene, CDR3 DNA, CDR3 protein. The D gene is left open where the match is weak. Clone size is shown for a subset of rows, as once, few, many or a class of expanded clone.

d_gene: -; abundance: -; j_gene: TRBJ1-2; v_gene: TRBV24-1; CDR3nt: TGTGCCACCAGTGATTTGCAGTGGGGCTACACCTTC; CDR3aa: CATSDLQWGYTF
d_gene: TRBD2; abundance: -; j_gene: TRBJ2-3; v_gene: TRBV5-8; CDR3nt: TGTGCCAGTAGGACTAGCACGACAGATACGCAGTATTTT; CDR3aa: CASRTSTTDTQYF
d_gene: TRBD1; abundance: -; j_gene: TRBJ2-7; v_gene: TRBV5-6; CDR3nt: TGTGCCAGCAGCTTGGACAGGGGCGGCGAGCAGTACTTC; CDR3aa: CASSLDRGGEQYF
d_gene: -; abundance: -; j_gene: TRBJ1-5; v_gene: TRBV5-8; CDR3nt: TGTGCCAGCAGCTTCGGACAGAATCAGCCCCAGCATTTT; CDR3aa: CASSFGQNQPQHF
d_gene: -; abundance: -; j_gene: TRBJ2-7; v_gene: TRBV4-1; CDR3nt: TGCGCCAGCAGCCGAGACAGATACGAGCAGTACTTC; CDR3aa: CASSRDRYEQYF
d_gene: -; abundance: -; j_gene: TRBJ2-3; v_gene: TRBV6-5; CDR3nt: TGTGCCAGCAGCCCCGGGGGAGCAGCTACGCAGTATTTT; CDR3aa: CASSPGGAATQYF
d_gene: TRBD1; abundance: -; j_gene: TRBJ2-3; v_gene: TRBV7-3; CDR3nt: TGTGCCAGCAGGGAAACAGGGGCAGATACGCAGTATTTT; CDR3aa: CASRETGADTQYF
d_gene: -; abundance: -; j_gene: TRBJ1-5; v_gene: TRBV18; CDR3nt: TGTGCCAGCTCACCAGGAACTGGAGGCGCGGAGCCCCAGCATTTT; CDR3aa: CASSPGTGGAEPQHF
d_gene: -; abundance: -; j_gene: TRBJ1-4; v_gene: TRBV6-4; CDR3nt: TGTGCCAGCAGTAGGACAGCAACTAATGAAAAACTGTTTTTT; CDR3aa: CASSRTATNEKLFF
d_gene: TRBD1; abundance: few; j_gene: TRBJ1-6; v_gene: TRBV5-6; CDR3nt: TGTGCCAGCAGCTTGGGGACAGGGGGCTATAATTCACCCCTCCACTTT; CDR3aa: CASSLGTGGYNSPLHF
d_gene: -; abundance: -; j_gene: TRBJ2-3; v_gene: TRBV5-1; CDR3nt: TGCGCCAGCAGCTCAAGCCGCAGGGGGGCCGATACGCAGTATTTT; CDR3aa: CASSSSRRGADTQYF
d_gene: TRBD1; abundance: -; j_gene: TRBJ1-2; v_gene: TRBV4-1; CDR3nt: TGCGCCAGCAGCAACCGGACAGGGATCTATGGCTACACCTTC; CDR3aa: CASSNRTGIYGYTF
d_gene: TRBD1; abundance: -; j_gene: TRBJ1-2; v_gene: TRBV25-1; CDR3nt: TGTGCCAGCAGTGGACAGGGGCCCTGGAAAGGCTACACCTTC; CDR3aa: CASSGQGPWKGYTF
d_gene: -; abundance: -; j_gene: TRBJ2-7; v_gene: TRBV18; CDR3nt: TGTGCCAGCTCACTCACAGCCCCTCCGGGAGAGCAGTACTTC; CDR3aa: CASSLTAPPGEQYF
d_gene: -; abundance: -; j_gene: TRBJ1-5; v_gene: TRBV7-8; CDR3nt: TGTGCCAGCAGCTACGGAGGATATAATCAGCCCCAGCATTTT; CDR3aa: CASSYGGYNQPQHF
d_gene: -; abundance: -; j_gene: TRBJ2-7; v_gene: TRBV7-8; CDR3nt: TGTGCCAGCAGCCCGAGGGGGGGCCCCCCGGGGGAGCAGTACTTC; CDR3aa: CASSPRGGPPGEQYF
d_gene: -; abundance: -; j_gene: TRBJ1-1; v_gene: TRBV6-5; CDR3nt: TGTGCCAGCAGCTGGGGGGGCACGAACACTGAAGCTTTCTTT; CDR3aa: CASSWGGTNTEAFF
d_gene: -; abundance: -; j_gene: TRBJ2-5; v_gene: TRBV6-1; CDR3nt: TGTGCCAGCAGTGAAGCTTATGGACAAGCTCAAGAGACCCAGTACTTC; CDR3aa: CASSEAYGQAQETQYF
d_gene: -; abundance: -; j_gene: TRBJ2-3; v_gene: TRBV5-1; CDR3nt: TGCGCCAGCAGCTTAGGTCTAGCGATGGTTGTAGATACGCAGTATTTT; CDR3aa: CASSLGLAMVVDTQYF
d_gene: -; abundance: -; j_gene: TRBJ1-1; v_gene: TRBV3-1/TRBV3-2; CDR3nt: TGTGCCAGCAGCCTAGGGCTACAGGGCACTGAAGCTTTCTTT; CDR3aa: CASSLGLQGTEAFF
d_gene: -; abundance: -; j_gene: TRBJ1-5; v_gene: TRBV2; CDR3nt: TGTGCCAGCAGTTTAGATCAGCCCCAGCATTTT; CDR3aa: CASSLDQPQHF
d_gene: -; abundance: -; j_gene: TRBJ1-6; v_gene: TRBV5-4; CDR3nt: TGTGCCAGCAGATCCGACAGCATCAATTCACCCCTCCACTTT; CDR3aa: CASRSDSINSPLHF
d_gene: -; abundance: -; j_gene: TRBJ2-7; v_gene: TRBV14; CDR3nt: TGTGCCAGCACCCTAACTGAGGGAAGGAATTGGTCGAGACAGGAAAGACACGAGCAGTACTTC; CDR3aa: CASTLTEGRNWSRQERHEQYF
d_gene: -; abundance: -; j_gene: TRBJ1-6; v_gene: TRBV11-3; CDR3nt: TGTGCCAGCAGCTTAACCAGGGGATACAATTCACCCCTCCACTTT; CDR3aa: CASSLTRGYNSPLHF
d_gene: TRBD1; abundance: few; j_gene: TRBJ1-1; v_gene: TRBV12-3/TRBV12-4; CDR3nt: TGTGCCAGCAGTGTCAGGACAGGGGTTGAAGCTTTCTTT; CDR3aa: CASSVRTGVEAFF
d_gene: TRBD1; abundance: -; j_gene: TRBJ1-2; v_gene: TRBV12-3/TRBV12-4; CDR3nt: TGTGCCAGCAGGGACCGACAGGGATGGAACACCTTC; CDR3aa: CASRDRQGWNTF
d_gene: TRBD1; abundance: -; j_gene: TRBJ2-1; v_gene: TRBV15; CDR3nt: TGTGCCACCAGCAGGGACAGGAACTACAATGAGCAGTTCTTC; CDR3aa: CATSRDRNYNEQFF
d_gene: -; abundance: -; j_gene: TRBJ1-1; v_gene: TRBV5-1; CDR3nt: TGCGCCAGCAGCTTTAGACATGTGAACACTGAAGCTTTCTTT; CDR3aa: CASSFRHVNTEAFF
d_gene: -; abundance: -; j_gene: TRBJ1-3; v_gene: TRBV3-1/TRBV3-2; CDR3nt: TGTGCCAGCAAGCGAACGGGGGGCTCTGGAAACACCATATATTTT; CDR3aa: CASKRTGGSGNTIYF
d_gene: -; abundance: -; j_gene: TRBJ2-2; v_gene: TRBV11-3; CDR3nt: TGTGCCAGCAGCTTATTAGCGAGGAACACCGGGGAGCTGTTTTTT; CDR3aa: CASSLLARNTGELFF
d_gene: -; abundance: -; j_gene: TRBJ2-7; v_gene: TRBV7-9; CDR3nt: TGTGCCAGCAGCTTAGTGTCGGGGGGCGCTTCGTACGAGCAGTACTTC; CDR3aa: CASSLVSGGASYEQYF
d_gene: -; abundance: -; j_gene: TRBJ1-3; v_gene: TRBV7-2; CDR3nt: TGTGCCAGCAGCCTCAGGGGCCCCTCTGGAAACACCATATATTTT; CDR3aa: CASSLRGPSGNTIYF
d_gene: TRBD1; abundance: -; j_gene: TRBJ2-2; v_gene: TRBV7-8; CDR3nt: TGTGCCAGCAGCGGACAGGCGGTCGGGGAGCTGTTTTTT; CDR3aa: CASSGQAVGELFF
d_gene: TRBD1; abundance: -; j_gene: TRBJ2-4; v_gene: TRBV2; CDR3nt: TGTGCCACTTACAGGGGAAACATTCAGTACTTC; CDR3aa: CATYRGNIQYF
d_gene: -; abundance: -; j_gene: TRBJ1-5; v_gene: TRBV3-1/TRBV3-2; CDR3nt: TGTGCCAGCAGCCCTTATTATAGCAATCAGCCCCAGCATTTT; CDR3aa: CASSPYYSNQPQHF
d_gene: TRBD1; abundance: -; j_gene: TRBJ1-2; v_gene: TRBV19; CDR3nt: TGTGCCAGTAGTACTCGGACAGGGGGCGCTTATGGCTATGGCTACACCTTC; CDR3aa: CASSTRTGGAYGYGYTF
d_gene: TRBD1; abundance: -; j_gene: TRBJ2-5; v_gene: TRBV7-7; CDR3nt: TGTGCTAGCAGCTTGGACAGGGGAGAGACCCAGTACTTC; CDR3aa: CASSLDRGETQYF
d_gene: -; abundance: -; j_gene: TRBJ2-2; v_gene: TRBV5-1; CDR3nt: TGCGCCAGCAGCTTGACAGCATTGAACACCGGGGAGCTGTTTTTT; CDR3aa: CASSLTALNTGELFF
d_gene: TRBD1; abundance: -; j_gene: TRBJ2-2; v_gene: TRBV10-3; CDR3nt: TGTGCCATCAGTGAGGCAGGGGGTTCAGGGGAGCTGTTTTTT; CDR3aa: CAISEAGGSGELFF
d_gene: TRBD1; abundance: -; j_gene: TRBJ1-2; v_gene: TRBV2; CDR3nt: TGTGCCAGCACCCTTCCAGGGGGCGGGGTCTATGGCTACACCTTC; CDR3aa: CASTLPGGGVYGYTF
d_gene: TRBD1; abundance: few; j_gene: TRBJ1-1; v_gene: TRBV18; CDR3nt: TGTGCCAGCTCACCGGTTACGGGACAGACTAAAGCTTTCTTT; CDR3aa: CASSPVTGQTKAFF
d_gene: -; abundance: -; j_gene: TRBJ1-1; v_gene: TRBV18; CDR3nt: TGTGCCAGCTCACCGGAGGGCATCGCTGAAGCTTTCTTT; CDR3aa: CASSPEGIAEAFF
d_gene: TRBD1; abundance: -; j_gene: TRBJ1-3; v_gene: TRBV5-1; CDR3nt: TGCGCCAGCGGGGAGACAGGGGCTGGAAACACCATATATTTT; CDR3aa: CASGETGAGNTIYF
d_gene: -; abundance: -; j_gene: TRBJ1-5; v_gene: TRBV18; CDR3nt: TGTGCCAGCTCACGAGAAGGGAGTAGCAATCAGCCCCAGCATTTT; CDR3aa: CASSREGSSNQPQHF
d_gene: -; abundance: -; j_gene: TRBJ1-6; v_gene: TRBV28; CDR3nt: TGTGCCAGCACTCAAACAGGGCCAAAATCACCCCTCCACTTT; CDR3aa: CASTQTGPKSPLHF
d_gene: TRBD1; abundance: -; j_gene: TRBJ2-5; v_gene: TRBV28; CDR3nt: TGTGCCAGCAGCCGCGACAGGGTATTGGAGACCCAGTACTTC; CDR3aa: CASSRDRVLETQYF
d_gene: -; abundance: once; j_gene: TRBJ2-7; v_gene: TRBV29-1; CDR3nt: TGCAGCGCGAGAGGGACAAATCCCTCCTACGAGCAGTACTTC; CDR3aa: CSARGTNPSYEQYF
d_gene: TRBD1; abundance: -; j_gene: TRBJ2-5; v_gene: TRBV11-2; CDR3nt: TGTGCCAGCAGCTTAGGGACAGGGGGACAAGAGACCCAGTACTTC; CDR3aa: CASSLGTGGQETQYF
d_gene: -; abundance: -; j_gene: TRBJ2-5; v_gene: TRBV28; CDR3nt: TGTGCCAGCAGCCGGGGGGAGACCCAGTACTTC; CDR3aa: CASSRGETQYF
d_gene: -; abundance: -; j_gene: TRBJ2-7; v_gene: TRBV5-6; CDR3nt: TGTGCCAGCATCGAACAGGGTCAAAAGTACGAGCAGTACTTC; CDR3aa: CASIEQGQKYEQYF
d_gene: -; abundance: -; j_gene: TRBJ1-3; v_gene: TRBV29-1; CDR3nt: TGCAGCGTGAGGGAATCTGGAAACACCATATATTTT; CDR3aa: CSVRESGNTIYF
d_gene: -; abundance: -; j_gene: TRBJ1-1; v_gene: TRBV5-1; CDR3nt: TGCGCCAGCAGCTCCACAGGGTACGCTGAAGCTTTCTTT; CDR3aa: CASSSTGYAEAFF
d_gene: -; abundance: -; j_gene: TRBJ2-3; v_gene: TRBV3-1/TRBV3-2; CDR3nt: TGTGCCAGCAGCCAAAGGGTACAGGGAAGCACAGATACGCAGTATTTT; CDR3aa: CASSQRVQGSTDTQYF
d_gene: TRBD1; abundance: -; j_gene: TRBJ2-7; v_gene: TRBV6-1; CDR3nt: TGTGCCAGCAGTGCCGGGACAGGGGGCAACAGGTACGAGCAGTACTTC; CDR3aa: CASSAGTGGNRYEQYF
d_gene: -; abundance: -; j_gene: TRBJ1-5; v_gene: TRBV3-1/TRBV3-2; CDR3nt: TGTGCCAGCAGCCAAGAAGCAGGGGATCAGCCCCAGCATTTT; CDR3aa: CASSQEAGDQPQHF